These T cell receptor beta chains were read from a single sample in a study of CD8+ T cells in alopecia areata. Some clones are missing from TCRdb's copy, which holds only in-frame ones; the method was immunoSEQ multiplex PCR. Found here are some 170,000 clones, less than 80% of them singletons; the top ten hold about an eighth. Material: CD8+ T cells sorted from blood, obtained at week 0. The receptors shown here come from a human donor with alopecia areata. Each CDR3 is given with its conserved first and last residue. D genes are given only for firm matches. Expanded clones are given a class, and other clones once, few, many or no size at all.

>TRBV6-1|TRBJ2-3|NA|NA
TGTGCCAGCAGTGACAGGGGGGATAGATACCCAGATACGCAGTATTTT
CASSDRGDRYPDTQYF
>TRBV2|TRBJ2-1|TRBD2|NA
TGTGCCAGCAATGTGGATTCGGCGGGGGGCTACAATGAGCAGTTCTTC
CASNVDSAGGYNEQFF
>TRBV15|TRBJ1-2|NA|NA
TGTGCCACCAGCAGAGATCTTACAGCCCTTGACTATGGCTACACCTTC
CATSRDLTALDYGYTF
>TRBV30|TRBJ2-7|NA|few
TGTGCCTGGACCTTCCAGACCTCAGCCCCGTTCTCCTACGAGCAGTACTTC
CAWTFQTSAPFSYEQYF
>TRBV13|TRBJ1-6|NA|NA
TGTGCCAGCAGCTTAGGGGGATCACCCCTCCACTTT
CASSLGGSPLHF
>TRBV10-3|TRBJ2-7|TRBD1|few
TGTGCCATCAGTGGTCAACAGGGGAGCTCCTACGAGCAGTACTTC
CAISGQQGSSYEQYF
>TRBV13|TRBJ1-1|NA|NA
TGTGCCAGCAGCTTACCCCGGGGGAACACCGAAGCTTTCTTT
CASSLPRGNTEAFF
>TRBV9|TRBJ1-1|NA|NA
TGTGCCAGCAGCATTCGGACTGAAGCTTTCTTT
CASSIRTEAFF
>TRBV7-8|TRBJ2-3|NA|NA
TGTGCCAGCAGCTTCGGGCAAGGGGAATCAGGGGAATACACAGATACGCAGTATTTT
CASSFGQGESGEYTDTQYF
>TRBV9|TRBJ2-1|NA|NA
TGTGCCAGCAGCGGGGGGGCCCACAATGAGCAGTTCTTC
CASSGGAHNEQFF
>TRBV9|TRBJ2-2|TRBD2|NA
TGTGCCAGCAGCGCCTTAGCGGGGGGCAACACCGGGGAGCTGTTTTTT
CASSALAGGNTGELFF
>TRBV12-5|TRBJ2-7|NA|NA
TGTGCTAGTGGTAGAGGACGCGATGAGCAGTACTTC
CASGRGRDEQYF
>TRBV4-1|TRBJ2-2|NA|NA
TGCGCCAGCAGCCAAGGCGGGGAGCTGTTTTTT
CASSQGGELFF
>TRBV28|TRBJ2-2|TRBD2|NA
TGTGCCAGCGAGCTAGCGGGGAACACCGGGGAGCTGTTTTTT
CASELAGNTGELFF
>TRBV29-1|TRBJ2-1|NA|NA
TGCAGCCTGTTCCTCTACAATGAGCAGTTCTTC
CSLFLYNEQFF
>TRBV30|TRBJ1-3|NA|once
TGTGCCTGGATCCCCTACAACTCTGGAAACACCATATATTTT
CAWIPYNSGNTIYF